The 26 T cell receptor beta chains given below trace back to one sample, sequenced in a study of T-cell memory formation after mild COVID-19. Via MiXCR, TCRdb re-called the 5' RACE reads, giving one row per CDR3 protein. The sample lists some 110,000 distinct CDR3 sequences, around an eighth occurring once. The sequencing sample was made of PBMCs or a T cell subset sorted from them (not recorded which). Receptors were obtained from an adult woman who had mild COVID-19 (a few samples of this study predate the infection). Cell type and time point are not known.

The chain is built from TRBV4-3 and TRBJ2-1; 7 bases map to TRBD2. The germline gives CDR1 LGHNA, CDR2 YSLEER. The V and J ends lost 0 bases and 3 bases, in that order; junction bases with no gene match: 2. The CDR3 spans 15 residues. In DNA, the CDR3 is TGCGCCAGCAGCCAAGATGTAGCGGGCTACAATGAGCAGTTCTTC. It encodes CASSQDVAGYNEQFF.

This clonotype has only a few counts. The V and J genes are TRBV14 and TRBJ2-3; D is possibly TRBD2 (6 bases). Germline V lookup: CDR1 SGHDN, CDR2 FVKESK. This CDR3 has 15 amino acids. The V gene lost 6 bases and the J gene lost 3 bases, with 16 bases spanning the gap. CDR3 in amino acids: CASRKYRGGTDTQYF. The CDR3 DNA sequence: TGTGCCAGCAGGAAGTACCGGGGAGGAACAGATACGCAGTATTTT.

The gene calls are TRBV5-4 and TRBJ1-1; 7 bases are a match to TRBD1. CDR1 and CDR2 (germline): SGHNT, YYREEE (reference sequence). There are 14 residues in the CDR3. With 4 bases clipped from V and 1 base from J, the junction kept 4 bases outside the gene matches. Here the CDR3 reads CASSLDRANTEAFF. Written as DNA, the CDR3 is TGTGCCAGCAGCCTAGACAGGGCGAACACTGAAGCTTTCTTT. Based on the CDR3 plus reference TRBV5-4 and TRBJ1-1, the full variable domain is ETGVTQSPTHLIKTRGQQVTLRCSSQSGHNTVSWYQQALGQGPQFIFQYYREEENGRGNFPPRFSGLQFPNYSSELNVNALELDDSALYLCASSLDRANTEAFFGQGTRLTVV.

This clonotype occurred a few times. This sequence joins TRBV29-1 and TRBJ2-3; TRBD1 or TRBD2 may be the D gene (5 bases each). With 4 bases removed from V and 0 bases from J, the gap between germline ends came to 11 bases. This CDR3 has 14 residues. Germline CDR1 is SQVTM and CDR2 is ANQGSEA. CDR3 protein: CSVVGTLSTDTQYF. The CDR3 nucleotides are TGCAGCGTTGTGGGGACCCTAAGCACAGATACGCAGTATTTT.

The gene calls are TRBV12-3 or TRBV12-4 and TRBJ2-3; D perhaps matches TRBD2 (6 bases). The CDR3 totals 14 residues. The V gene lost 7 bases and the J gene lost 6 bases, with 17 bases spanning the gap. CDR3 protein: CASMNPGASDTQYF. CDR3 DNA sequence: TGTGCCAGCATGAACCCGGGAGCTTCGGATACGCAGTATTTT.

This clonotype was counted ten times or more. This chain connects TRBV7-9 to TRBJ2-7; D possibly corresponds to TRBD2 (7 bases). The V and J ends lost 5 bases and 3 bases respectively, with 14 bases between them. This CDR3 is 14 amino acids long. Germline CDR1 and CDR2: SEHNR and FQNEAQ (reference sequence). CDR3 amino acids: CASSAGGLLYEQYF. The CDR3 DNA reads TGTGCCAGCAGCGCCGGGGGGCTCCTCTACGAGCAGTACTTC.

This clonotype occurred a few times. The V call is TRBV15, the J call TRBJ2-7; TRBD1 agrees at 11 bases. The V and J ends lost 0 bases and 6 bases, in that order; junction bases with no gene match: 4. This CDR3 spans 15 amino acids. The germline V gene has CDR1 LNHNV and CDR2 YYDKDF (reference sequence). CDR3: CATSRDRTGGSEQYF. For the CDR3, the DNA is TGTGCCACCAGCAGAGATCGGACAGGGGGCAGCGAGCAGTACTTC.

There are a few counts of this clonotype. The chain joins TRBV30 to TRBJ2-5; 8 bases match TRBD2. Germline CDR1 reads GTSNPN; CDR2 reads SVGIG (reference sequence). CDR3 length: 18 residues. V gave up 2 bases and J gave up 0 bases; unmatched junction bases: 14. CDR3 in amino acids: CAWSPAGGPLKYQETQYF. The CDR3 DNA reads TGTGCCTGGAGTCCCGCGGGGGGCCCGTTAAAGTACCAAGAGACCCAGTACTTC.

In this sample, this clonotype turned up a few times. The J gene is TRBJ2-2, the V gene TRBV20-1; no definite D call. CDR3 length equals 11 residues. The V gene's germline CDR1 is DFQATT and CDR2 SNEGSKA (reference sequence). The V gene lost 0 bases and the J gene lost 8 bases, with 4 bases spanning the gap. CDR3 residues: CSARELGELFF. In DNA, the CDR3 is TGCAGTGCTAGAGAATTGGGGGAGCTGTTTTTT.

The chain carries TRBV12-3 or TRBV12-4 and TRBJ2-2; weak D call: TRBD1 (7 bases). The CDR3 covers 16 residues. V shed 4 bases and J shed 3 bases, with 15 bases lying between them. CDR3 loop: CASSYSGQEDTGELFF. The CDR3 DNA is TGTGCCAGCAGTTATAGCGGACAGGAGGACACCGGGGAGCTGTTTTTT.

In this sample, this clonotype turned up many times. This sequence joins TRBV29-1 and TRBJ2-7; 8 bases fit TRBD1. V lost 1 base, J lost 4 bases, and 12 bases stayed unmatched. Germline V lookup: CDR1 SQVTM, CDR2 ANQGSEA. The CDR3 contains 16 residues. The CDR3 DNA follows: TGCAGCGTTGAAGGGTCTACCGACAGGGGCCTTTACGAGCAGTACTTC. Protein sequence: CSVEGSTDRGLYEQYF.

This clonotype was detected a few times. This chain joins TRBV9 and TRBJ2-2; D perhaps matches TRBD2 (6 bases). CDR3 length equals 14 residues. CDR1 and CDR2 from the germline V gene are SGDLS and YYNGEE. V gave up 4 bases and J gave up 7 bases, with 14 bases separating them. DNA for the CDR3: TGTGCCAGCAGCAAGGGAGGAGTAAGCGGGGAGCTGTTTTTT. Translated, it gives CASSKGGVSGELFF.

CDR3 amino acids: CASSVGVQWSGANVLTF. DNA of the CDR3: TGTGCCAGCAGTGTAGGAGTCCAGTGGTCTGGGGCCAACGTCCTGACTTTC. This chain uses TRBV2 with TRBJ2-6, with D uncertain. Germline V gene lookup returns CDR1 SNHLY and CDR2 FYNNEI. Trimming removed 4 bases from V and 1 base from J, with 14 bases in between. The CDR3 length is 17 residues.

This clonotype has only a few counts. The gene calls are TRBV27 and TRBJ2-3, with D perhaps matching TRBD2 (6 bases). Germline assignment: CDR1 MNHEY and CDR2 SMNVEV (reference sequence). Trimming left V 8 bases short and J 5 bases short, with 17 bases between. The CDR3 length is 14 residues. The CDR3 loop is CASYGTFGGDTQYF. CDR3 coding DNA: TGTGCCAGCTACGGGACTTTTGGTGGAGATACGCAGTATTTT.

This clonotype was picked up a small number of times. J is TRBJ2-2 and V is TRBV7-7; 10 nucleotides line up with TRBD1. The germline CDR1 and CDR2 sequences are SSHAT and FNYEAQ (reference sequence). The length of the CDR3 is 16 residues. J gave up 4 bases and V 4 bases, and 6 bases lay outside the gene matches. The CDR3 nucleotides are TGTGCCAGCAGCTCCCGGACAGGGGGAAGCACCGGGGAGCTGTTTTTT. It specifies CASSSRTGGSTGELFF. Variable domain in full (rest from reference TRBV7-7 and TRBJ2-2): GAGVSQSPRYKVTKRGQDVTLRCDPISSHATLYWYQQALGQGPEFLTYFNYEAQPDKSGLPSDRFSAERPEGSISTLTIQRTEQRDSAMYRCASSSRTGGSTGELFFGEGSRLTVL.

The table lists this clonotype with a few counts. The gene calls are TRBV4-1 and TRBJ2-7; the D gene is possibly TRBD1 (5 bases). There are 15 residues in the CDR3. Trimming pared 0 bases from V and 3 bases from J, leaving 12 bases between. Germline assignment: CDR1 MGHRA and CDR2 YSYEKL. The CDR3 loop is CASSQDWAGHYEQYF. The CDR3 DNA follows: TGCGCCAGCAGCCAAGATTGGGCAGGGCACTACGAGCAGTACTTC.

This clonotype occurred a few times. V usage is TRBV29-1 and J usage is TRBJ2-3; 7 nucleotides match TRBD2. V shed 2 bases and J 3 bases; nucleotides not matched to a gene: 11. This CDR3 is built from 16 residues. CDR1 is SQVTM, CDR2 ANQGSEA, per germline. DNA for the CDR3: TGCAGCGTTGAAACCCTCGGGCTAGCGGAAACAGATACGCAGTATTTT. The encoded protein is CSVETLGLAETDTQYF.

This clonotype was counted at least ten times. J is TRBJ2-7 and V is TRBV7-8, with D maybe TRBD2 (6 bases). Looked up from germline, CDR1 is SGHVS and CDR2 is FQNEAQ. V lost 0 bases and J 0 bases, leaving 12 bases between the germline ends. The CDR3 sequence is 16 residues long. CDR3 nucleotide sequence: TGTGCCAGCAGCTTAGCCGGCATTAGCGGCTCCTACGAGCAGTACTTC. Its translation is CASSLAGISGSYEQYF.

V gene TRBV5-5 combines with J gene TRBJ1-1, with a possible D match to TRBD1 (6 bases). The CDR3 length is 14 residues. Trimming took off 1 base at V and 3 bases at J, with 10 bases between the two ends. Germline values: CDR1 SGHKS, CDR2 YYEKEE (reference sequence). Written as DNA, the CDR3 is TGTGCCAGCAGCTTGCAGGGGAAATACACTGAAGCTTTCTTT. Amino acids: CASSLQGKYTEAFF. The full variable domain, in which reference TRBV5-5 and TRBJ1-1 provide the parts outside the CDR3, is DAGVTQSPTHLIKTRGQQVTLRCSPISGHKSVSWYQQVLGQGPQFIFQYYEKEERGRGNFPDRFSARQFPNYSSELNVNALLLGDSALYLCASSLQGKYTEAFFGQGTRLTVV.

This clonotype was observed a handful of times. This chain joins TRBV12-3 or TRBV12-4 and TRBJ2-5; 7 nucleotides match TRBD2. There are 13 residues in the CDR3. V lost 4 bases to trimming and J lost 5 bases; unmatched junction nucleotides: 4. CDR3 nucleotide sequence: TGTGCCAGCAGTTGGGGGGGGTGGGAGACCCAGTACTTC. As protein: CASSWGGWETQYF.

This clonotype showed up many times. The genes are TRBV4-1 and TRBJ2-1; 8 nucleotides line up with TRBD2. CDR1 MGHRA and CDR2 YSYEKL come from the germline V gene. Trimming cost V 0 bases and J 9 bases; bases outside gene matches: 7. The CDR3 totals 15 residues. CDR3: CASSQDSGGAGEQFF. The CDR3 nucleotides are TGCGCCAGCAGCCAAGATTCCGGGGGGGCCGGTGAGCAGTTCTTC.

The rearrangement joins TRBV6-5 to TRBJ2-3; maybe TRBD1 (5 bases). The V and J ends lost 0 bases and 0 bases respectively, with 19 bases between them. This CDR3 is built from 19 residues. Germline V CDR1 and CDR2: MNHEY, SVGAGI. CDR3 DNA: TGTGCCAGCAGTTACTCGAAAACTCGGACATACACTAGCACAGATACGCAGTATTTT. As protein: CASSYSKTRTYTSTDTQYF.

This clonotype was picked up one time. The chain employs TRBV20-1 and TRBJ2-1; 7 positions match TRBD1. V lost 1 base to trimming and J lost 4 bases; unmatched junction nucleotides: 16. CDR3 length equals 18 residues. Germline V gene data show CDR1 as DFQATT and CDR2 as SNEGSKA (reference sequence). CDR3 sequence (DNA): TGCAGTGCTAGAGTACAACCCCATCTAGCCAGGGGGTACAATGAGCAGTTCTTC. Translated: CSARVQPHLARGYNEQFF.

The rearrangement links TRBV12-3 or TRBV12-4 to TRBJ2-1, with D possibly matching TRBD2 (5 bases). This CDR3 contains 16 residues. V dropped 5 bases and J dropped 4 bases, with 18 bases sitting between them. The CDR3 protein is CASSPTLVMGYNEQFF. For the CDR3, the DNA is TGTGCCAGCAGTCCCACACTAGTAATGGGTTACAATGAGCAGTTCTTC.

This clonotype was seen more than once but under ten times. The chain is built from TRBV6-1 and TRBJ2-1; TRBD1 aligns across 8 bases. CDR3 length: 15 residues. The germline gives CDR1 MNHNS, CDR2 SASEGT. Trimming took 2 bases from V and 6 from J; bases not matched to a gene: 6. As DNA, the CDR3 is TGTGCCAGCAGTGAACAGGGGGCTTCACGCAATGAGCAGTTCTTC. Its translation: CASSEQGASRNEQFF.

This clonotype has more than one count but fewer than ten. This chain links TRBV20-1 with TRBJ2-1, with 10 bases matching TRBD2. The V segment lost 7 bases and the J segment 13 bases; nucleotides outside the gene matches: 7. This CDR3 is built from 11 residues. Per the germline V gene, CDR1 is DFQATT and CDR2 is SNEGSKA (reference sequence). The CDR3 protein is CSGVGLAEQFF. For the CDR3, the DNA is TGCAGTGGAGTAGGACTAGCGGAACAGTTCTTC.